Here is one TCR beta chain with its context. Its antigen is not identified. This sample is drawn from a study of cytomegalovirus exposure and HLA in healthy donors. Turning to the study itself: Early released data comprised tens of millions of unique TCRs from HLA-typed donors. Across some 400 genotyped donors, around 82% landed in the Caucasian-associated ancestry cluster. Study observations and caveats: Among CMV-associated TCR beta chains, most appeared HLA-restricted in a later analysis.

Healthy people donating bone marrow made up the donors. PCR amplification relied on 60 Vbeta primers (plus 13 Jbeta primers). Profiling relied on immunoSEQ multiplex PCR, and the TCRdb table lists in-frame clones only, not all of them. The sample holds fewer than 150,000 clones, roughly 71% seen once. The CDR3 length is 14 residues. Germline-derived CDR1 and CDR2 are GTSNPN and SVGIG (reference sequence). Trimming cost V 5 bases and J 3 bases; bases outside gene matches: 5. This receptor was identified in a man younger than 35 in good health and CMV-seropositive. The specimen was PBMCs. The chain has TRBV30 and TRBJ2-1; 9 bases agree with TRBD2. The CDR3 here is CAWGRGGFYNEQFF. DNA of the CDR3: TGTGCCTGGGGGCGGGGGGGCTTCTACAATGAGCAGTTCTTC.